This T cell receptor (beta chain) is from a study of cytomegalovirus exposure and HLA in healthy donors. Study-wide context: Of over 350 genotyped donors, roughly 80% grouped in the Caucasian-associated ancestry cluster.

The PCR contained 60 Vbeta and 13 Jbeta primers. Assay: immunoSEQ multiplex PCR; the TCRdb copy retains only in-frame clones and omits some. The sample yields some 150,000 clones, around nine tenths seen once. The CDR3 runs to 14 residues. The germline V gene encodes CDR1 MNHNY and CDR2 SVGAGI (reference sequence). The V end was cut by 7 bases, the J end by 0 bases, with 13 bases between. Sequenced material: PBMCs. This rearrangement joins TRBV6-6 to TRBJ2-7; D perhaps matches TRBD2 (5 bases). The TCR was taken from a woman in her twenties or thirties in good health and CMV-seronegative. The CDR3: CASTKRESSYEQYF. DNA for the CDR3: TGTGCCAGCACCAAAAGGGAGAGCTCCTACGAGCAGTACTTC.